These 29 T cell receptor beta chains were all obtained from the same sample, sequenced in a study of blood T cell repertoires in COVID-19. Some clones are missing from TCRdb's copy, which holds only in-frame ones; the method was immunoSEQ multiplex PCR. The profile covers around 150,000 clones, with 80% to 95% appearing a single time and over 3.5% taken by the ten largest. The specimen was peripheral blood. The receptors here all came from a woman in her forties or fifties with acute or convalescent COVID-19.

The chain links TRBV5-5 to TRBJ1-6; TRBD1 agrees at 9 bases. The CDR3 is 15 residues long. Per germline, CDR1 SGHKS and CDR2 YYEKEE (reference sequence). The J segment lost 8 bases and the V segment lost 0 bases, leaving 3 bases of the junction unmatched. The CDR3 region has the DNA TGTGCCAGCAGCTTGGAGACAGGGGGGTATTCACCCCTCCACTTT. Amino acids: CASSLETGGYSPLHF.

CDR3 bases: TGTGCCAGCAGTTTCCGTATCCATGGCTACACCTTC. It translates to CASSFRIHGYTF. The gene calls are TRBV12-3 or TRBV12-4 and TRBJ1-2, with D unclear. V lost 3 bases, J lost 6 bases, and 8 bases lay in between. This CDR3 is built from 12 residues.

This clone was detected once. The chain carries TRBV7-2 and TRBJ1-1, with D unclear. CDR3 length: 13 amino acids. The V and J ends lost 0 bases and 5 bases respectively, with 7 bases between them. Looked up from germline, CDR1 is SGHTA and CDR2 is FQGNSA. CDR3 nucleotides: TGTGCCAGCAGCTTAGCGGAGGGAACTGAAGCTTTCTTT. It is translated as CASSLAEGTEAFF.

The chain combines TRBV7-9 with TRBJ1-4; tentatively, D is TRBD1 (5 bases). In germline, CDR1 is SEHNR, CDR2 FQNEAQ (reference sequence). The CDR3 totals 15 residues. V lost 4 bases, J lost 7 bases, and 16 bases lay in between. CDR3 nucleotide sequence: TGTGCCAGCAGCTGGGGGGACTCGGGAGGTGAAAAACTGTTTTTT. It specifies CASSWGDSGGEKLFF.

The CDR3 spells CASSLGQVLSGNTIYF. The CDR3 bases are TGTGCCAGCAGCTTGGGACAGGTCCTCTCTGGAAACACCATATATTTT. This sequence joins TRBV7-2 and TRBJ1-3; 8 bases line up with TRBD1. J was trimmed by 0 bases and V by 3 bases; bases with no gene match: 4. The CDR3 has 16 amino acids. The V gene's germline CDR1 is SGHTA and CDR2 FQGNSA. The full variable domain, in which reference TRBV7-2 and TRBJ1-3 provide the parts outside the CDR3, is GAGVSQSPSNKVTEKGKDVELRCDPISGHTALYWYRQSLGQGLEFLIYFQGNSAPDKSGLPSDRFSAERTGGSVSTLTIQRTQQEDSAVYLCASSLGQVLSGNTIYFGEGSWLTVV.

The chain is built from TRBV24-1 and TRBJ1-4; D remains ambiguous. The germline gives CDR1 KGHDR, CDR2 SFDVKD. The CDR3 loop spans 12 amino acids. With 5 bases removed from V and 8 bases from J, the gap between germline ends came to 8 bases. DNA of the CDR3: TGTGCCACCAGTGGGCCGGAGGAAAAACTGTTTTTT. Amino acids: CATSGPEEKLFF.

The chain is built from TRBV13 and TRBJ2-7; the match to TRBD2 covers 9 bases. Per the germline V gene, CDR1 is PRHDT and CDR2 is FYEKMQ (reference sequence). The junction had 7 bases not matched to a gene; V was cut back by 5 bases and J by 2 bases. The CDR3 spans 15 residues. As DNA, the CDR3 is TGTGCCAGCAGCCTGGGGCGGGAGGGGACCTACGAGCAGTACTTC. This codes for CASSLGREGTYEQYF.

This chain uses TRBV5-6 with TRBJ1-1; D remains ambiguous. This CDR3 comprises 14 residues. Germline CDR1 and CDR2: SGHDT and YYEEEE. V was shortened by 6 bases and J by 1 base, with 13 bases between the two germline ends. The CDR3 DNA is TGTGCCAGCATCAGCGGCTACAGGAACACTGAAGCTTTCTTT. This sequence encodes CASISGYRNTEAFF.

The gene calls are TRBV28 and TRBJ2-3; 8 positions match TRBD1. Germline CDR1 reads MDHEN; CDR2 reads SYDVKM. V dropped 3 bases and J dropped 1; count of bases not matched to a gene: 6. The CDR3 has 16 amino acids. The CDR3 region is CASSFQGARGTDTQYF. In nucleotides, the CDR3 is TGTGCCAGCAGTTTTCAGGGGGCGCGCGGCACAGATACGCAGTATTTT.

This chain links TRBV7-8 with TRBJ1-1; 7 nucleotides agree with TRBD1. Germline V gives CDR1 SGHVS, CDR2 FQNEAQ. Trimming cost V 0 bases and J 6 bases; bases outside gene matches: 7. There are 15 residues in the CDR3. CDR3 sequence: CASSLARTGSAEAFF. The CDR3 DNA reads as TGTGCCAGCAGCTTAGCCAGGACAGGATCAGCTGAAGCTTTCTTT. Full variable domain (remainder filled in from reference TRBV7-8 and TRBJ1-1): GAGVSQSPRYKVAKRGQDVALRCDPISGHVSLFWYQQALGQGPEFLTYFQNEAQLDKSGLPSDRFFAERPEGSVSTLKIQRTQQEDSAVYLCASSLARTGSAEAFFGQGTRLTVV.

V and J are TRBV15 and TRBJ2-5; D is unclear. Per the germline V gene, CDR1 is LNHNV and CDR2 is YYDKDF (reference sequence). Trimming took off 1 base at V and 5 bases at J, with 5 bases between the two ends. CDR3 length: 12 amino acids. The CDR3 sequence is CATSRAVETQYF. In nucleotides, the CDR3 is TGTGCCACCAGCAGAGCGGTGGAGACCCAGTACTTC.

The CDR3 region is CASSSTGRRGPLHF. The CDR3 DNA reads TGTGCCAGTAGTAGCACAGGGAGACGAGGGCCCCTCCACTTT. The chain couples TRBV19 to TRBJ1-6, with a weak D call TRBD1 (6 bases). The germline V gene has CDR1 LNHDA and CDR2 SQIVND (reference sequence). The length of the CDR3 is 14 residues. V lost 4 bases and J lost 13, with 17 bases in between.

The chain recombines TRBV3-1 (or the pseudogene TRBV3-2) with TRBJ2-1; a weak D match, TRBD1 (5 bases). Trimming removed 4 bases from V and 8 bases from J, with 21 bases in between. The CDR3 runs 16 residues. Germline CDR1 reads LGHDT; CDR2 reads YNNKEL (reference sequence). This CDR3 is CASSPRQLSVRDEQFF. The CDR3 DNA reads as TGTGCCAGCAGCCCGCGACAGCTTTCCGTAAGGGATGAGCAGTTCTTC.

The chain combines TRBV7-9 with TRBJ1-5, with no clear D. The CDR3 contains 14 residues. V lost 1 base to trimming and J lost 2 bases, with 6 bases between them. Germline CDR1 is SEHNR and CDR2 is FQNEAQ (reference sequence). The CDR3 nucleotides are TGTGCCAGCAGCTTAGGCAGCGGCAATCAGCCCCAGCATTTT. It translates to CASSLGSGNQPQHF.

The J gene is TRBJ2-5, the V gene TRBV19; 12 bases fit TRBD2. The J segment lost 9 bases and the V segment lost 3 bases, leaving 17 bases of the junction unmatched. Germline V lookup: CDR1 LNHDA, CDR2 SQIVND (reference sequence). The CDR3 loop spans 18 amino acids. DNA for the CDR3: TGTGCCAGTAGTATTAGACTAGCGGGAGACTACCCACCTGCAGCCCAGTACTTC. It codes for CASSIRLAGDYPPAAQYF.

J is TRBJ1-2 and V is TRBV5-1, with 9 bases lining up with TRBD1. The V gene's germline CDR1 is SGHRS and CDR2 YFSETQ. Trimming at V came to 0 bases and at J to 8 bases, leaving 8 bases not matched to a gene. The CDR3 length is 15 residues. As DNA, the CDR3 is TGCGCCAGCAGCTTGGGAACAGGGGGCATTGAGGGCTACACCTTC. This translates into CASSLGTGGIEGYTF.

This chain connects TRBV6-1 to TRBJ2-3; 11 nucleotides match TRBD2. In germline, CDR1 is MNHNS, CDR2 SASEGT. Losses at the gene ends were 1 base for V and 3 bases for J; bases not matched to a gene: 3. This CDR3 has 16 residues. CDR3 in DNA: TGTGCCAGCAGTGAAGTACTAGCGGGGGCAACAGATACGCAGTATTTT. This sequence encodes CASSEVLAGATDTQYF.

V is TRBV7-3 and J is TRBJ2-3, with D tentatively TRBD2 (7 bases). CDR3 length equals 13 residues. CDR1 is SGHTA and CDR2 is FQGTGA in the germline V gene. V gave up 6 bases and J gave up 5 bases, with 12 bases separating them. The CDR3: CASRLRGGDTQYF. CDR3 in DNA: TGTGCCAGCAGGCTAAGGGGGGGAGATACGCAGTATTTT. Drawing the rest from reference TRBV7-3 and TRBJ2-3, the complete variable domain is GAGVSQTPSNKVTEKGKYVELRCDPISGHTALYWYRQSLGQGPEFLIYFQGTGAADDSGLPNDRFFAVRPEGSVSTLKIQRTERGDSAVYLCASRLRGGDTQYFGPGTRLTVL.

This clone was seen once. The chain joins TRBV4-2 to TRBJ2-3; 14 bases match TRBD2. CDR3 length equals 18 residues. V gave up 4 bases and J gave up 4 bases; unmatched junction bases: 10. Germline-derived CDR1 and CDR2 are LGHNA and YNFKEQ. Written as DNA, the CDR3 is TGTGCCAGCAGCCGGGAGACTAGCGGGGGGGCCGGGGCAGATACGCAGTATTTT. Translating it yields CASSRETSGGAGADTQYF.

This chain links TRBV18 with TRBJ1-6, with 7 bases fitting TRBD1. This CDR3 spans 16 amino acids. Trimming removed 5 bases from V and 9 bases from J; junction bases left unmatched: 13. Germline V gene data show CDR1 as KGHSH and CDR2 as LQKENI. As DNA, the CDR3 is TGTGCCAGCTCATTCGAAGGGGGCTCGTTCCCTTCACCCCTCCACTTT. It codes for CASSFEGGSFPSPLHF.

The chain has TRBV18 and TRBJ1-2; 7 bases map to TRBD1. The germline gives CDR1 KGHSH, CDR2 LQKENI. The CDR3 is 16 amino acids. J was trimmed by 2 bases and V by 3 bases; bases with no gene match: 9. The CDR3 loop reads CASSPLAGGANYGYTF. The DNA for the CDR3 is TGTGCCAGCTCACCTCTGGCAGGGGGAGCCAACTATGGCTACACCTTC.

V and J are TRBV7-9 and TRBJ2-1, with 8 bases identical to TRBD2. Trimming at V came to 5 bases and at J to 4 bases, leaving 7 bases not matched to a gene. The V gene's germline CDR1 is SEHNR and CDR2 FQNEAQ (reference sequence). The length of the CDR3 is 15 residues. The CDR3: CASSHSGGPYNEQFF. CDR3 bases: TGTGCCAGCAGCCACAGCGGGGGACCTTACAATGAGCAGTTCTTC.

The V and J genes are TRBV18 and TRBJ2-5, with 8 bases fitting TRBD1. Germline assignment: CDR1 KGHSH and CDR2 LQKENI. Trimming removed 5 bases from V and 3 bases from J; junction bases left unmatched: 8. The CDR3 is 15 amino acids. CDR3 nucleotides: TGTGCCAGCTCAACTAATCGACAGGGGAAAGAGACCCAGTACTTC. This codes for CASSTNRQGKETQYF. Full variable domain (outside the CDR3, taken from reference TRBV18 and TRBJ2-5): NAGVMQNPRHLVRRRGQEARLRCSPMKGHSHVYWYRQLPEEGLKFMVYLQKENIIDESGMPKERFSAEFPKEGPSILRIQQVVRGDSAAYFCASSTNRQGKETQYFGPGTRLLVL.

With regard to this clone: Other DNA sequences in this sample translate to the same CDR3. This chain uses TRBV28 with TRBJ1-1; D ambiguous. Germline V lookup: CDR1 MDHEN, CDR2 SYDVKM. This CDR3 comprises 13 residues. V lost 3 bases and J lost 2, with 7 bases in between. CDR3 DNA: TGTGCCAGCAGTTTCCCACAAAACACTGAAGCTTTCTTT. The encoded protein is CASSFPQNTEAFF.

This chain connects TRBV28 to TRBJ2-1, with D maybe TRBD1 (5 bases). Germline-derived CDR1 and CDR2 are MDHEN and SYDVKM. The CDR3 is made up of 12 amino acids. V was pared by 3 bases and J by 13 bases, with 13 bases between. Here the CDR3 DNA reads TGTGCCAGCAGTTTTAGCAGGGTAATTCAGTTCTTC. Amino acid sequence: CASSFSRVIQFF.

The chain uses TRBV29-1 and TRBJ1-2, with 8 bases identical to TRBD1. Germline assignment: CDR1 SQVTM and CDR2 ANQGSEA. V was clipped by 6 bases and J by 3 bases; unmatched bases: 21. The CDR3 totals 18 residues. CDR3 loop: CSVWDVAGTGPTYYGYTF. For the CDR3, the DNA is TGCAGCGTATGGGACGTGGCGGGGACAGGCCCCACTTACTATGGCTACACCTTC.

The chain carries TRBV27 and TRBJ1-6, with unresolved D. Germline CDR1 is MNHEY and CDR2 is SMNVEV (reference sequence). Trimming shortened V by 2 bases and J by 6 bases, and 11 bases separated the two germline ends. CDR3 length equals 15 residues. DNA of the CDR3: TGTGCCAGCAGTTTAGGGCAGCTCGTTAATTCACCCCTCCACTTT. Translating it yields CASSLGQLVNSPLHF.

V is TRBV6-1 and J is TRBJ2-2, with D possibly being TRBD1 (7 bases). Trimming left V 1 base short and J 7 bases short, with 10 bases between. The germline CDR1 and CDR2 sequences are MNHNS and SASEGT. The CDR3 length is 14 residues. CDR3 DNA sequence: TGTGCCAGCAGTGAAGGGAGGGGGCTCGGGGAGCTGTTTTTT. This sequence encodes CASSEGRGLGELFF.

The J gene is TRBJ1-1, the V gene TRBV5-4; the D gene is possibly TRBD1 (6 bases). This CDR3 contains 14 residues. Trimming removed 5 bases from V and 0 bases from J, with 11 bases in between. From germline, CDR1 is SGHNT and CDR2 YYREEE (reference sequence). The CDR3 sequence: CASSSTGMNTEAFF. In DNA form, the CDR3 reads TGTGCCAGCAGTTCCACAGGGATGAACACTGAAGCTTTCTTT.